These 6 T cell receptor beta chains share one sample of origin, sequenced in a study of cytomegalovirus exposure and HLA in healthy donors (dated by TCRdb to the late 2010s). Library preparation employed the immunoSEQ multiplex PCR assay. For the multiplex PCR, a mixture combining 60 forward primers for TCR Vbeta segments and 13 reverse primers for TCR Jbeta segments was used. What TCRdb holds here is the immuneACCESS table cut down to in-frame rearrangements. Part of the clones is not present; checked against another copy, under half of the missing clones reflect an unresolved V gene, and the others are unexplained. The sample has approximately 210,000 clones on record, about four fifths of them singletons. Roughly a tenth of the sample is taken by the ten largest. Specimen: PBMCs. Receptor source: a woman aged 45-59 years in good health and CMV-seropositive.

The V and J genes are TRBV5-1 and TRBJ1-2; tentatively, D is TRBD1 (6 bases). CDR3 length: 13 amino acids. Trimming took 0 bases from V and 8 from J, leaving 11 bases between them. The germline CDR1 and CDR2 sequences are SGHRS and YFSETQ. The CDR3 DNA reads TGCGCCAGCAGCTTGGAGGCGGGGGGCGGCTACACCTTC. Amino acids: CASSLEAGGGYTF.

This clone has at least ten counts. This chain uses TRBV6-5 with TRBJ2-7; a possible D gene is TRBD1 (5 bases). Germline CDR1 and CDR2: MNHEY and SVGAGI. The ends were cut back, 6 bases at V and 7 bases at J, with 16 bases in the middle. The CDR3 spans 13 residues. CDR3 DNA: TGTGCCAGCAGCACAGGATCCGCGAGGGAGCAGTACTTC. The encoded protein is CASSTGSAREQYF.

Only one count was recorded for this clone. V and J are TRBV7-2 and TRBJ1-6; TRBD1 matches at 7 bases. The CDR3 consists of 16 residues. Germline loops: CDR1 SGHTA, CDR2 FQGNSA. V gave up 7 bases and J gave up 7 bases; unmatched junction bases: 13. CDR3 coding DNA: TGTGCCAGCAACACTTACCCCGGGACAGACAATTCACCCCTCCACTTT. Amino acids: CASNTYPGTDNSPLHF.

Written as DNA, the CDR3 is TGTGCCAGCAGCTTAGGTCGGGCAGATACGCAGTATTTT. Its protein product is CASSLGRADTQYF. The chain has TRBV7-8 and TRBJ2-3; D is ambiguous. CDR1 and CDR2 (germline): SGHVS, FQNEAQ. Trimming pared 1 base from V and 4 bases from J, leaving 6 bases between. The CDR3 has 13 amino acids.

The chain combines TRBV4-1 with TRBJ2-7; 7 bases align to TRBD1. Germline V gene sequence: CDR1 MGHRA, CDR2 YSYEKL. V was clipped by 1 base and J by 1 base; unmatched bases: 4. The CDR3 is made up of 15 amino acids. The CDR3 reads CASSQGDSDSYEQYF. CDR3 nucleotide sequence: TGCGCCAGCAGCCAAGGGGACAGCGATTCCTACGAGCAGTACTTC.

The rearrangement links TRBV5-4 to TRBJ2-1; TRBD2 matches at 15 bases. The germline gives CDR1 SGHNT, CDR2 YYREEE (reference sequence). The CDR3 is 18 residues long. V lost 4 bases to trimming and J lost 0 bases; unmatched junction nucleotides: 5. The DNA of the CDR3 is TGTGCCAGCAGCGACGGACTAGCGGGGGGGAGCTCCTACAATGAGCAGTTCTTC. The encoded protein is CASSDGLAGGSSYNEQFF.